This T cell receptor beta chain comes out of a study of cytomegalovirus exposure and HLA in healthy donors. Healthy bone marrow donors formed the donor group. PCR amplification relied on 60 Vbeta primers (plus 13 Jbeta primers). The assay was immunoSEQ multiplex PCR, and TCRdb's table has in-frame clones only and misses some. The repertoire has roughly 100,000 clones, approximately 80% of them found once; the top ten carry roughly 1.6%. Findings and limits, study-wide: One later analysis reportedly identified an Asian-associated ancestry cluster that showed fewer N-insertions than the roughly 670-donor mean. Reports described diagnosis of cytomegalovirus status by the classifier as highly specific and sensitive. Some TCR beta chains (approximately 180 of them) were listed as cytomegalovirus-associated.

Concerning this clone itself: As yet, its antigen is unknown.

This CDR3 is built from 14 residues. Germline V gene data show CDR1 as MNHEY and CDR2 as SVGAGI. With 6 bases clipped from V and 7 bases from J, the junction kept 4 bases outside the gene matches. The sequenced sample was PBMCs. The receptor comes from a man in his forties or fifties in good health and CMV-seronegative. The chain couples TRBV6-5 to TRBJ1-6, with 9 bases lining up with TRBD1. CDR3 nucleotides: TGTGCCAGCAGCACCGGGACAGGGAATTCACCCCTCCACTTT. Translating gives CASSTGTGNSPLHF.